This record covers a single TCR beta chain. Time point in this sample: baseline, week 1 (first vaccination visit). Indicated treatment: pre-vaccination baseline after standard-of-care therapy. The sample belongs to a study of a mutant IDH1 vaccine in newly diagnosed glioma. Method: immunoSEQ multiplex PCR; TCRdb's copy keeps in-frame clones and lacks some. The sample records some 70,000 clones, around 79% being singletons. V lost 6 bases to trimming and J lost 7 bases; unmatched junction nucleotides: 13. The CDR3 is made up of 16 amino acids. The germline gives CDR1 MGHDK, CDR2 SYGVNS. This TCR was sampled from a man aged 50 or older with glioma. The sequencing used PBMCs, collected from a glioma patient treated with radiotherapy, temozolomide or both. The chain has TRBV25-1 and TRBJ1-5, with 9 bases matching TRBD1. CDR3 sequence reads: CASSEGRGTGQQPQHF. The CDR3 DNA reads as TGTGCCAGCAGCGAGGGTAGAGGGACAGGGCAACAGCCCCAGCATTTT.